One and the same sample provided the 27 T cell receptor beta chains below, sequenced in a study of T cells in Graves' hyperthyroidism and ophthalmopathy. Amplification targeted TCR beta CDR3 regions from RNA transcripts. The HTBI set primed first-round TCR CDR3 RT-PCR. TCRdb called the multiplex PCR reads again in MiXCR, with one record for every CDR3 protein. The data contain more than 300,000 distinct CDR3 sequences, roughly a sixth of them singletons. The sample taken for sequencing was blood. The source of these receptors is a woman aged 25-40 years with Graves' hyperthyroidism that later progressed to Graves' ophthalmopathy.

This clonotype was seen at least ten times. This rearrangement joins TRBV19 to TRBJ1-5, with a possible D match to TRBD1 (5 bases). V lost 3 bases and J lost 6, with 18 bases in between. Germline V gene sequence: CDR1 LNHDA, CDR2 SQIVND (reference sequence). The CDR3 is 16 amino acids. For the CDR3, the DNA is TGTGCCAGTAGTATCGAGACTGGGGCCCCATCTCAGCCCCAGCATTTT. Its translation: CASSIETGAPSQPQHF.

This clonotype showed up many times. The J gene is TRBJ1-1, the V gene TRBV29-1; D not certain. V was pared by 4 bases and J by 2 bases, with 5 bases between. CDR1 and CDR2 (germline): SQVTM, ANQGSEA. This CDR3 is built from 11 residues. The CDR3 sequence is CSVGQNTEAFF. Here the CDR3 DNA reads TGCAGCGTTGGACAAAACACTGAAGCTTTCTTT.

This clonotype was observed a handful of times. V gene TRBV29-1 combines with J gene TRBJ1-5; D is unclear. The CDR3 runs 13 residues. The V gene lost 4 bases and the J gene lost 2 bases, with 9 bases spanning the gap. The V gene's germline CDR1 is SQVTM and CDR2 ANQGSEA. The CDR3 is CSVALSGNQPQHF. The CDR3 region has the DNA TGCAGCGTTGCTCTGTCGGGCAATCAGCCCCAGCATTTT.

This clonotype has at least ten counts. This chain joins TRBV6-1 and TRBJ1-1; D not resolved. Trimming cost V 5 bases and J 2 bases, with 9 bases left between them. CDR3 length: 13 amino acids. Germline V lookup: CDR1 MNHNS, CDR2 SASEGT. CDR3 nucleotide sequence: TGTGCCAGCAGTCGACGGGAAAACACTGAAGCTTTCTTT. This codes for CASSRRENTEAFF.

This clonotype has at least ten counts. This chain joins TRBV6-1 and TRBJ1-5; unclear D gene. V lost 4 bases and J 1 base, leaving 14 bases between the germline ends. Germline values: CDR1 MNHNS, CDR2 SASEGT. This CDR3 is 16 amino acids long. The CDR3 DNA is TGTGCCAGCAGTGTACTACCCTACGGGAGCAATCAGCCCCAGCATTTT. It codes for CASSVLPYGSNQPQHF.

This clonotype was observed many times. The CDR3, as DNA: TGTGCCAGCAGTTCCGGACAGTACGAAGGGGGGACCCAGTACTTC. Translation gives CASSSGQYEGGTQYF. This rearrangement joins TRBV12-3 or TRBV12-4 to TRBJ2-5; tentatively, D is TRBD1 (6 bases). The CDR3 extends over 15 amino acids. V was pared by 4 bases and J by 7 bases, with 19 bases between.

The rearrangement uses TRBV28 and TRBJ1-4; 8 bases fit TRBD1. V was clipped by 2 bases and J by 8 bases; unmatched bases: 4. The CDR3 runs to 14 residues. CDR1 is MDHEN and CDR2 is SYDVKM in the germline V gene. CDR3 bases: TGTGCCAGCAGTTTAGGGGGACAGGAAGAAAAACTGTTTTTT. As protein: CASSLGGQEEKLFF.

This clonotype showed up many times. One junction end does not reproduce the germline sequence, and a read error may be involved. The chain carries TRBV12-3 or TRBV12-4 and TRBJ2-5, with 12 bases fitting TRBD2. The CDR3 loop spans 14 amino acids. The CDR3 loop reads CASSLAGGGETQYF. CDR3 nucleotide sequence: TGTGCCAGCAGTCTAGCGGGAGGGGGGGAGACCCAGTACTTC.

This clonotype has ten or more counts. The V and J genes are TRBV15 and TRBJ2-1; TRBD2 matches 12 bases. Germline V gives CDR1 LNHNV, CDR2 YYDKDF (reference sequence). This CDR3 contains 17 residues. With 5 bases clipped from V and 6 bases from J, the junction kept 11 bases outside the gene matches. The CDR3 sequence: CATSLRTRTSGANEQFF. Here the CDR3 DNA reads TGTGCCACCAGCCTACGAACCCGGACTAGCGGGGCCAATGAGCAGTTCTTC.

In this sample, this clonotype turned up many times. The rearrangement links TRBV3-1 to TRBJ1-4; a weak D match, TRBD1 (5 bases). Germline assignment: CDR1 LGHDT and CDR2 YNNKEL (reference sequence). The V gene lost 4 bases and the J gene lost 7 bases, with 13 bases spanning the gap. This CDR3 has 14 amino acids. CDR3 sequence (DNA): TGTGCCAGCAGCCTACAGGTCCGGGCTGAAAAACTGTTTTTT. Its translation is CASSLQVRAEKLFF.

As to this clonotype: This could be a read error, since a much larger clone is one nucleotide away. The genes are TRBV28 and TRBJ1-5; D possibly corresponds to TRBD1 (5 bases). The V gene lost 7 bases and the J gene lost 6 bases, with 25 bases spanning the gap. Germline assignment: CDR1 MDHEN and CDR2 SYDVKM. This CDR3 has 17 amino acids. The CDR3 sequence: CASTQDLSRVPSQPQHF. For the CDR3, the DNA is TGTGCCAGCACCCAAGATCTCAGCAGGGTACCTAGTCAGCCCCAGCATTTT.

The table lists this clonotype with a count of one. A much larger clone differs from this one at a single base, so this may be a read error. The rearrangement joins TRBV5-1 to TRBJ1-1, with D possibly matching TRBD1 (5 bases). Germline-derived CDR1 and CDR2 are SGHRS and YFSETQ. The CDR3 length is 13 residues. CDR3 loop: CVSSLVGDTEAFF. CDR3 sequence (DNA): TGCGTCAGCAGCTTGGTGGGGGACACTGAAGCTTTCTTT.

This clonotype has just a few counts. The CDR3 loop is CASSPRQGNEQYF. CDR3 nucleotides: TGCGCCAGCAGCCCTAGACAGGGGAACGAGCAGTACTTC. This chain links TRBV4-1 with TRBJ2-7; 8 bases are shared with TRBD1. This CDR3 is 13 amino acids long. The V gene's germline CDR1 is MGHRA and CDR2 YSYEKL. V shed 4 bases and J 5 bases; nucleotides not matched to a gene: 4.

A few counts support this clonotype. Since a much larger clone is just one base distant, this may be a read error. J is TRBJ2-1 and V is TRBV7-9; D gene uncertain. Germline V lookup: CDR1 SEHNR, CDR2 FQNEAQ (reference sequence). This CDR3 has 14 residues. The germline V and J ends were trimmed by 0 bases and 6 bases, with 9 bases remaining between them. This CDR3 reads CASSLAVRANEQFF. The CDR3 DNA reads as TGTGCCAGCAGCTTAGCGGTTAGAGCCAATGAGCAGTTCTTC.

This chain links TRBV4-1 with TRBJ2-3; TRBD1 matches at 10 bases. This CDR3 is 16 amino acids long. Germline V gene data show CDR1 as MGHRA and CDR2 as YSYEKL. V was pared by 4 bases and J by 0 bases, with 4 bases of the junction left unmatched. The CDR3 DNA follows: TGCGCCAGCAGCCTCCGACAGGGGGCTAGCACAGATACGCAGTATTTT. Protein sequence: CASSLRQGASTDTQYF.

The chain has TRBV10-2 and TRBJ2-2, with D unclear. The CDR3 totals 14 residues. With 0 bases removed from V and 4 bases from J, the gap between germline ends came to 6 bases. Germline lookup yields CDR1 WSHSY and CDR2 SAAADI. This chain's CDR3 is CASSESTGTGELFF. CDR3 DNA: TGCGCCAGCAGTGAGTCAACGGGCACCGGGGAGCTGTTTTTT.

This clonotype was seen at least ten times. V is TRBV18 and J is TRBJ2-1, with D perhaps matching TRBD1 (5 bases). The CDR3 length is 14 residues. V lost 0 bases and J 14 bases, leaving 17 bases between the germline ends. Germline V lookup: CDR1 KGHSH, CDR2 LQKENI. As DNA, the CDR3 is TGTGCCAGCTCACCACCTGTCGGCCGTCAAGGGGAGTTCTTC. Encoded protein: CASSPPVGRQGEFF. The whole variable domain, filled in from reference TRBV18 and TRBJ2-1, reads NAGVMQNPRHLVRRRGQEARLRCSPMKGHSHVYWYRQLPEEGLKFMVYLQKENIIDESGMPKERFSAEFPKEGPSILRIQQVVRGDSAAYFCASSPPVGRQGEFFGPGTRLTVL.

In its sample, this clonotype was seen a few times. The chain is built from TRBV7-9 and TRBJ1-2; D not certain. This CDR3 region has 15 residues. V was clipped by 1 base and J by 5 bases, with 14 bases between them. From germline, CDR1 is SEHNR and CDR2 FQNEAQ (reference sequence). The CDR3 DNA reads as TGTGCCAGCAGCTTAGTTAGCAGAACTACGTATGGCTACACCTTC. Protein product: CASSLVSRTTYGYTF.

This clonotype was detected ten times or more. The chain joins TRBV28 to TRBJ2-1; 9 nucleotides align to TRBD1. V was pared by 3 bases and J by 8 bases, with 8 bases of the junction left unmatched. The germline V gene has CDR1 MDHEN and CDR2 SYDVKM. The CDR3 loop spans 15 amino acids. The DNA for the CDR3 is TGTGCCAGCAGTTTTCGGGACAGGGTAGTAGATGAGCAGTTCTTC. The encoded protein is CASSFRDRVVDEQFF.

This clonotype was seen ten or more times. V and J are TRBV2 and TRBJ2-5, with a weak D call TRBD1 (5 bases). Trimming cost V 2 bases and J 0 bases, with 13 bases left between them. CDR1 is SNHLY and CDR2 is FYNNEI in the germline V gene. The CDR3 sequence is 16 residues long. The CDR3 reads CASSEWGTRYQETQYF. The CDR3, as DNA: TGTGCCAGCAGTGAATGGGGCACCCGTTACCAAGAGACCCAGTACTTC.

This clonotype was detected ten times or more. The rearrangement links TRBV3-1 to TRBJ1-5; unclear D gene. Germline CDR1 is LGHDT and CDR2 is YNNKEL (reference sequence). V dropped 2 bases and J dropped 7 bases, with 6 bases sitting between them. CDR3 size: 12 residues. CDR3 sequence: CASSQIGQPQHF. In nucleotides, the CDR3 is TGTGCCAGCAGCCAAATAGGGCAGCCCCAGCATTTT.

This clonotype was seen only a few times. This rearrangement joins TRBV24-1 to TRBJ2-5, with a tentative D call TRBD1 (5 bases). Trimming cost V 1 base and J 5 bases, with 10 bases left between them. This CDR3 has 14 residues. Germline V gene data show CDR1 as KGHDR and CDR2 as SFDVKD. The CDR3 loop reads CATSDFQGQETQYF. The CDR3 coding sequence is TGTGCCACCAGTGATTTTCAGGGTCAGGAGACCCAGTACTTC.

Details on this clonotype: A much larger clone lies one base from this, so it may be a read error. The chain uses TRBV3-1 and TRBJ2-1; tentatively, D is TRBD2 (5 bases). This CDR3 has 15 residues. Germline CDR1 is LGHDT and CDR2 is YNNKEL (reference sequence). Here the CDR3 reads CASSQESGFFDEQLF. The CDR3 DNA sequence: TGTGCCAGCAGCCAAGAATCGGGGTTTTTCGATGAGCAGCTCTTC.

The sample holds a few counts of this clonotype. The chain uses TRBV5-4 and TRBJ2-5, with TRBD2 identical over 14 bases. Trimming removed 2 bases from V and 5 bases from J; junction bases left unmatched: 8. Looked up from germline, CDR1 is SGHNT and CDR2 is YYREEE (reference sequence). The CDR3 has 17 amino acids. CDR3 DNA: TGTGCCAGCAGCTTTGAGGGACTAGCGGGGGCTCGGGAGACCCAGTACTTC. Translation gives CASSFEGLAGARETQYF.

This clonotype has ten or more counts. The gene calls are TRBV19 and TRBJ1-2, with 7 positions matching TRBD1. In germline, CDR1 is LNHDA, CDR2 SQIVND (reference sequence). The CDR3 spans 15 residues. The trim removed 7 bases at V and 3 bases at J, leaving 11 bases unmatched. The CDR3 sequence is CASTRQGQIYYGYTF. The CDR3 DNA reads TGTGCCAGTACGCGACAGGGCCAAATTTACTATGGCTACACCTTC.

The table lists this clonotype with a few counts. The rearrangement uses TRBV18 and TRBJ2-1; 12 bases agree with TRBD1. The V gene end was trimmed by 3 bases and the J gene end by 8 bases; junction bases not matched to a gene: 11. From germline, CDR1 is KGHSH and CDR2 LQKENI. The CDR3 is 17 residues long. CDR3: CASSPLVGDRGRDEQFF. For the CDR3, the DNA is TGTGCCAGCTCACCCCTAGTAGGGGACAGGGGGCGAGATGAGCAGTTCTTC.

This chain uses TRBV2 with TRBJ1-5; D is perhaps TRBD1 (6 bases). This CDR3 is built from 15 residues. The V end lost 2 bases, the J end lost 7 bases, and 15 bases lay between the germline ends. Per the germline V gene, CDR1 is SNHLY and CDR2 is FYNNEI. The CDR3 DNA follows: TGTGCCAGCAGTGAATCAGTCTGGGGGGCCCAGCCCCAGCATTTT. Amino acid sequence: CASSESVWGAQPQHF.